The sequence of this TCR beta chain was determined in a study of cytomegalovirus exposure and HLA in healthy donors. Germline V CDR1 and CDR2: GTSNPN, SVGIG (reference sequence). The CDR3 is 14 amino acids. With V trimmed by 5 bases and J by 2 bases, 4 bases remained unmatched. Use of 60 Vbeta and 13 Jbeta primers characterized the PCR. In the authors' workflow: A later analysis counted 65 million to 80 million unique TCR beta chains, about 10 million shared. The assay was immunoSEQ multiplex PCR, and TCRdb's table has in-frame clones only and misses some. Clone size and the V and J calls come from that table; the DNA yielded D and trimming. Among some 200,000 clones listed, roughly three quarters were seen once. Findings and caveats of the study: The authors later linked a missense DCLRE1C variant to TCR beta V- and J-gene trimming.

This clone was detected once. Antigen specificity is unknown. V gene TRBV30 combines with J gene TRBJ2-7, with 12 bases identical to TRBD2. The source is a male donor in good health and CMV-seropositive. Sequences were obtained from PBMCs. As DNA, the CDR3 is TGTGCCTGGGGTCTAGCGGGAGGGCCCTACGAGCAGTACTTC. This gives the protein CAWGLAGGPYEQYF.